This record looks at one T cell receptor (beta chain) sequence and its context. Its matching antigen is unknown. An input of 0.5 to 1 ug of RNA was subjected to reverse transcription using random hexamers. By means of immunoSEQ multiplex PCR, TCR beta CDR3 spanning 54 Vbeta and 13 Jbeta underwent amplification. Each CDR3 protein is one row after TCRdb ran MiXCR on the immunoSEQ multiplex PCR reads. Seen here are 400,000 or so distinct CDR3 sequences, more than 70% observed once, and the top ten hold 0.09% to 0.15%. V gave up 1 base and J gave up 9 bases, with 13 bases separating them. This CDR3 region has 14 residues. This record belongs to a study of CD8 T cells in Susac syndrome. Overall study findings and caveats: Individuals included in the TCR sequencing and HLA analysis were acknowledged by the study to be relatively few in number.

Peripheral blood CD8+ and CD4+ T cells were profiled by TCR beta sequencing. The origin of this receptor is a human donor with multiple sclerosis. This chain links TRBV12-3 or TRBV12-4 with TRBJ1-5; TRBD1 is a possible D gene (5 bases). The sample consisted of CD8+ T cells from PBMCs. DNA for the CDR3: TGTGCCAGCAGTTTAGAGGACGGGGACTGGCCCCAGCATTTT. It encodes CASSLEDGDWPQHF.